A single sample is the source of the 13 T cell receptor beta chains below, sequenced in a study of blood T cell repertoires in COVID-19. The assay was immunoSEQ multiplex PCR, and TCRdb's table has in-frame clones only and misses some. The data show 63,000 or so clones, around 86% seen once. The specimen sequenced was peripheral blood. The origin of the receptors is a man between 65 and 85 years old with active COVID-19.

The V and J genes are TRBV9 and TRBJ2-1, with 16 bases that match TRBD2. V shed 4 bases and J 10 bases; nucleotides not matched to a gene: 8. Germline V lookup: CDR1 SGDLS, CDR2 YYNGEE. This CDR3 region has 16 residues. The CDR3 DNA is TGTGCCAGCAGCACAGGGACTAGCGGGAGGGCCGGGGAGCAGTTCTTC. Amino acid sequence: CASSTGTSGRAGEQFF. Combining the CDR3 with reference TRBV9 and TRBJ2-1 gives the whole variable domain DSGVTQTPKHLITATGQRVTLRCSPRSGDLSVYWYQQSLDQGLQFLIQYYNGEERAKGNILERFSAQQFPDLHSELNLSSLELGDSALYFCASSTGTSGRAGEQFFGPGTRLTVL.

This clone came up a few times. The chain couples TRBV24-1 to TRBJ2-3, with D maybe TRBD2 (5 bases). The CDR3 length is 15 residues. The germline V and J ends were trimmed by 1 base and 0 bases, with 7 bases remaining between them. Germline CDR1 reads KGHDR; CDR2 reads SFDVKD. The CDR3 DNA is TGTGCCACCAGTGATTTTTCGGGAAGCACAGATACGCAGTATTTT. Its protein product is CATSDFSGSTDTQYF.

The V gene is TRBV18, the J gene TRBJ2-7; maybe TRBD2 (5 bases). There are 14 residues in the CDR3. Germline V gene lookup returns CDR1 KGHSH and CDR2 LQKENI. The V end lost 4 bases, the J end lost 2 bases, and 12 bases lay between the germline ends. CDR3 protein: CASSRVASPYEQYF. The CDR3 bases are TGTGCCAGCTCACGCGTAGCGTCACCCTACGAGCAGTACTTC.

This clone was detected once. The chain couples TRBV5-6 to TRBJ2-3, with D perhaps matching TRBD2 (6 bases). The CDR3 is 16 residues long. Germline lookup yields CDR1 SGHDT and CDR2 YYEEEE. V was trimmed by 0 bases and J by 0 bases, leaving 11 bases between them. CDR3 loop: CASSLGAGTSTDTQYF. The CDR3 DNA sequence: TGTGCCAGCAGCTTGGGGGCCGGGACTAGCACAGATACGCAGTATTTT.

The CDR3 here is CASSPLRDTQYF. CDR3 in DNA: TGTGCCAGCAGCCCGCTACGGGATACGCAGTATTTT. The chain combines TRBV7-8 with TRBJ2-3; D is uncertain. The V gene's germline CDR1 is SGHVS and CDR2 FQNEAQ. The CDR3 sequence is 12 residues long. V was clipped by 5 bases and J by 6 bases, with 9 bases between them.

The chain uses TRBV7-9 and TRBJ1-6; possible D gene TRBD1, 5 bases. CDR3 length equals 15 residues. Trimming removed 3 bases at V and 5 bases at J, with 11 bases between. CDR1 is SEHNR and CDR2 is FQNEAQ in the germline V gene (reference sequence). Written as DNA, the CDR3 is TGTGCCAGCAGCTTCCGACAGTCGAATAATTCACCCCTCCACTTT. As protein: CASSFRQSNNSPLHF.

The V call is TRBV9, the J call TRBJ1-5; a possible D gene is TRBD1 (5 bases). There are 13 residues in the CDR3. The germline V gene encodes CDR1 SGDLS and CDR2 YYNGEE. V lost 3 bases, J lost 6 bases, and 10 bases lay in between. CDR3 DNA: TGTGCCAGCAGCGAGGCGGGGGGTCAGCCCCAGCATTTT. Its protein product is CASSEAGGQPQHF.

The chain recombines TRBV11-3 with TRBJ2-5, with D tentatively TRBD1 (7 bases). The CDR3 has 15 amino acids. Germline assignment: CDR1 SGHNT and CDR2 YENEEA. V was trimmed by 5 bases and J by 2 bases, leaving 15 bases between them. The CDR3 sequence: CASSGMTGTQETQYF. The CDR3 DNA sequence: TGTGCCAGCAGCGGAATGACAGGGACTCAAGAGACCCAGTACTTC. Complete variable domain (other parts from reference TRBV11-3 and TRBJ2-5): EAGVVQSPRYKIIEKKQPVAFWCNPISGHNTLYWYLQNLGQGPELLIRYENEEAVDDSQLPKDRFSAERLKGVDSTLKIQPAELGDSAVYLCASSGMTGTQETQYFGPGTRLLVL.

The chain couples TRBV28 to TRBJ2-3; possible D gene TRBD2, 5 bases. The germline CDR1 and CDR2 sequences are MDHEN and SYDVKM. The CDR3 is 14 amino acids. The germline V and J ends were trimmed by 3 bases and 5 bases, with 12 bases remaining between them. CDR3 sequence: CASSLAPRGDTQYF. CDR3 sequence (DNA): TGTGCCAGCAGTTTGGCTCCACGGGGAGATACGCAGTATTTT.

The CDR3 region is CASSPQVPETQYF. For the CDR3, the DNA is TGTGCCAGCAGCCCACAGGTACCAGAGACCCAGTACTTC. This rearrangement joins TRBV12-3 or TRBV12-4 to TRBJ2-5; D possibly corresponds to TRBD1 (5 bases). Trimming removed 6 bases at V and 4 bases at J, with 12 bases between. The CDR3 is 13 amino acids.

The rearrangement joins TRBV9 to TRBJ2-3, with D maybe TRBD2 (6 bases). The germline V gene encodes CDR1 SGDLS and CDR2 YYNGEE. The germline V and J ends were trimmed by 4 bases and 1 base, with 10 bases remaining between them. The CDR3 runs to 14 residues. CDR3 protein: CASSRWGGTDTQYF. In nucleotides, the CDR3 is TGTGCCAGCAGCCGATGGGGGGGCACAGATACGCAGTATTTT.

CDR3 bases: TGTGCCAGCAGCTTAACTAGCGGGACCCCCAATGAGCAGTTCTTC. Translating gives CASSLTSGTPNEQFF. The rearrangement links TRBV7-2 to TRBJ2-1, with 10 nucleotides matching TRBD2. V trimming: 2 bases; J trimming: 6 bases; junction bases outside the gene matches: 4. Germline V gives CDR1 SGHTA, CDR2 FQGNSA. The CDR3 consists of 15 residues.

The chain couples TRBV19 to TRBJ2-6; TRBD2 aligns across 10 bases. CDR1 is LNHDA and CDR2 is SQIVND in the germline V gene (reference sequence). V shed 4 bases, J shed 0 bases, and the junction held 18 bases outside the gene matches. This CDR3 spans 22 amino acids. DNA for the CDR3: TGTGCCAGTAGTAACGTCGGATGGCTGGAACTAGCGGGACGCTCTGGGGCCAACGTCCTGACTTTC. Encoded protein: CASSNVGWLELAGRSGANVLTF.